These T cell receptor beta chains were read from a single sample in a study of T cell repertoires in cytomegalovirus infection. Their antigen targets remain unknown. TCRdb called the reads again in MiXCR, with one record for every CDR3 protein. The sample consists of around 340,000 distinct CDR3 sequences, 25% to 35% of them appearing once. This sample comprised cultured PBMCs, obtained from culture after CMV antigen stimulation. The receptors here all came from a human donor in good health (CMV status not recorded). Some clones in this sample may be carry-over from other donors' samples. The CDR3 runs from the conserved cysteine through the conserved F or W. The order of the fields is V gene, D gene, J gene, clone size, CDR3 protein, CDR3 DNA. The D gene is left open where the match is weak. The size entry is marked missing in some rows and otherwise reads once, few, many or a size class.

V gene: TRBV6-8
D gene: NA
J gene: TRBJ2-3
clone size: few
CDR3 protein: CASSYPARGDTQYF
CDR3 DNA: TGTGCCAGCAGTTACCCGGCTAGGGGGGATACGCAGTATTTT

V gene: TRBV6-2/TRBV6-3
D gene: NA
J gene: TRBJ1-1
clone size: NA
CDR3 protein: CASSYSRTRGTEAFF
CDR3 DNA: TGTGCCAGCAGTTACTCGAGAACAAGAGGCACTGAAGCTTTCTTT

V gene: TRBV29-1
D gene: NA
J gene: TRBJ1-6
clone size: few
CDR3 protein: CSARVGDNSPLHF
CDR3 DNA: TGCAGCGCCCGGGTCGGAGATAATTCACCCCTCCACTTT

V gene: TRBV9
D gene: TRBD1
J gene: TRBJ2-7
clone size: once
CDR3 protein: CASSAPGQGNEQYF
CDR3 DNA: TGTGCCAGCAGCGCACCGGGACAGGGTAACGAGCAGTACTTC

V gene: TRBV14
D gene: NA
J gene: TRBJ2-1
clone size: NA
CDR3 protein: CASSQGSPSGYNEQFF
CDR3 DNA: TGTGCCAGCAGCCAAGGCAGCCCCAGCGGTTACAATGAGCAGTTCTTC

V gene: TRBV7-2
D gene: NA
J gene: TRBJ1-3
clone size: NA
CDR3 protein: CASSLGSTQSGNTIYF
CDR3 DNA: TGTGCCAGCAGCTTAGGATCGACGCAGAGTGGAAACACCATATATTTT

V gene: TRBV29-1
D gene: NA
J gene: TRBJ1-4
clone size: NA
CDR3 protein: CSVEDRDSREKLFF
CDR3 DNA: TGCAGCGTTGAAGACCGGGACTCACGGGAAAAACTGTTTTTT

V gene: TRBV20-1
D gene: NA
J gene: TRBJ2-5
clone size: many
CDR3 protein: CSARDSVLPGETQYF
CDR3 DNA: TGCAGTGCTAGGGATTCGGTCCTTCCGGGGGAGACCCAGTACTTC

V gene: TRBV10-3
D gene: TRBD2
J gene: TRBJ2-5
clone size: NA
CDR3 protein: CAISVGAGVVETQYF
CDR3 DNA: TGTGCCATCAGTGTCGGAGCGGGAGTGGTAGAGACCCAGTACTTC

V gene: TRBV24-1
D gene: NA
J gene: TRBJ2-3
clone size: NA
CDR3 protein: CATSDPGLTDTQYF
CDR3 DNA: TGTGCCACCAGTGATCCCGGACTCACAGATACGCAGTATTTT

V gene: TRBV7-6
D gene: TRBD1
J gene: TRBJ2-1
clone size: NA
CDR3 protein: CASSHGQGAKYEQFF
CDR3 DNA: TGTGCCAGCAGCCACGGACAGGGGGCAAAATATGAGCAGTTCTTC

V gene: TRBV7-2
D gene: NA
J gene: TRBJ2-5
clone size: few
CDR3 protein: CASSLPSDETQYF
CDR3 DNA: TGTGCCAGCAGCTTGCCTAGCGATGAGACCCAGTACTTC

V gene: TRBV7-6
D gene: NA
J gene: TRBJ2-7
clone size: few
CDR3 protein: CASSLQVATYEQYF
CDR3 DNA: TGTGCCAGCAGCTTACAGGTAGCCACCTACGAGCAGTACTTC

V gene: TRBV5-1
D gene: NA
J gene: TRBJ2-3
clone size: few
CDR3 protein: CASSLFRGGTDTQYF
CDR3 DNA: TGCGCCAGCAGCTTGTTCAGGGGCGGCACAGATACGCAGTATTTT

V gene: TRBV25-1
D gene: NA
J gene: TRBJ1-4
clone size: few
CDR3 protein: CASRGAGAVLNEKLFF
CDR3 DNA: TGTGCCAGCAGGGGGGCGGGGGCCGTACTCAATGAAAAACTGTTTTTT

V gene: TRBV7-8
D gene: NA
J gene: TRBJ2-7
clone size: NA
CDR3 protein: CASSPGRAYEQYF
CDR3 DNA: TGTGCCAGCAGCCCCGGGAGAGCCTACGAGCAGTACTTC

V gene: TRBV6-1
D gene: NA
J gene: TRBJ2-7
clone size: NA
CDR3 protein: CASSEQRKGSEQYF
CDR3 DNA: TGTGCCAGCAGTGAGCAGAGGAAGGGATCTGAGCAGTACTTC

V gene: TRBV28
D gene: TRBD1
J gene: TRBJ1-1
clone size: many
CDR3 protein: CASSLGQVAFF
CDR3 DNA: TGTGCCAGCAGTTTAGGACAGGTGGCTTTCTTT

V gene: TRBV11-2
D gene: TRBD1
J gene: TRBJ2-1
clone size: NA
CDR3 protein: CASSPFSGTGLYNEQFF
CDR3 DNA: TGTGCCAGCAGCCCCTTTTCCGGGACAGGTCTCTACAATGAGCAGTTCTTC

V gene: TRBV7-2
D gene: NA
J gene: TRBJ2-5
clone size: NA
CDR3 protein: CASSLVRGYQETQYF
CDR3 DNA: TGTGCCAGCAGCTTAGTTAGGGGGTACCAAGAGACCCAGTACTTC

V gene: TRBV11-2
D gene: NA
J gene: TRBJ2-5
clone size: NA
CDR3 protein: CASSPGAGGETQYF
CDR3 DNA: TGTGCCAGCAGCCCTGGGGCAGGAGGAGAGACCCAGTACTTC

V gene: TRBV7-2
D gene: TRBD1
J gene: TRBJ1-1
clone size: NA
CDR3 protein: CASSEYRDRGAFF
CDR3 DNA: TGTGCCAGCAGCGAATACCGGGACAGGGGGGCTTTCTTT

V gene: TRBV27
D gene: TRBD1
J gene: TRBJ2-1
clone size: NA
CDR3 protein: CASRPTGEPYNEQFF
CDR3 DNA: TGTGCCAGCAGACCCACAGGGGAGCCCTACAATGAGCAGTTCTTC

V gene: TRBV19
D gene: NA
J gene: TRBJ1-2
clone size: NA
CDR3 protein: CASTPQGTNYGYTF
CDR3 DNA: TGTGCCAGTACCCCTCAAGGGACTAACTATGGCTACACCTTC

V gene: TRBV7-9
D gene: TRBD1
J gene: TRBJ1-4
clone size: few
CDR3 protein: CASSKPRIQGAEEKLFF
CDR3 DNA: TGTGCCAGCAGCAAGCCCCGAATTCAGGGGGCCGAAGAAAAACTGTTTTTT

V gene: TRBV4-2
D gene: NA
J gene: TRBJ2-1
clone size: NA
CDR3 protein: CASSQDEADNEQFF
CDR3 DNA: TGTGCCAGCAGCCAAGATGAGGCGGACAATGAGCAGTTCTTC

V gene: TRBV6-1
D gene: TRBD1
J gene: TRBJ2-2
clone size: NA
CDR3 protein: CASRPDRVYTGELFF
CDR3 DNA: TGTGCCAGCAGACCTGACAGGGTTTACACCGGGGAGCTGTTTTTT

V gene: TRBV19
D gene: NA
J gene: TRBJ2-7
clone size: NA
CDR3 protein: CASSSPSGSLTMEQYF
CDR3 DNA: TGTGCCAGTAGCAGCCCCTCGGGTTCTCTTACGATGGAGCAGTACTTC

V gene: TRBV5-1
D gene: NA
J gene: TRBJ1-6
clone size: few
CDR3 protein: CASSLAGQNYSPLHF
CDR3 DNA: TGCGCCAGCAGCTTGGCGGGACAAAACTATTCACCCCTCCACTTT

V gene: TRBV6-1
D gene: NA
J gene: TRBJ2-6
clone size: few
CDR3 protein: CASSRNSISGANVLTF
CDR3 DNA: TGTGCCAGCAGTCGTAACAGCATCTCTGGGGCCAACGTCCTGACTTTC

V gene: TRBV6-1
D gene: NA
J gene: TRBJ2-7
clone size: many
CDR3 protein: CASSQGGRLSSYEQYF
CDR3 DNA: TGTGCCAGCAGTCAGGGCGGCAGACTCAGCTCCTACGAGCAGTACTTC

V gene: TRBV7-2
D gene: NA
J gene: TRBJ2-7
clone size: few
CDR3 protein: CASSLMRRYAYF
CDR3 DNA: TGTGCCAGCAGCTTAATGAGGCGTTACGCGTACTTC

V gene: TRBV7-9
D gene: NA
J gene: TRBJ1-4
clone size: many
CDR3 protein: CASSRRGGPAANEKLFF
CDR3 DNA: TGTGCCAGCAGCCGTAGGGGAGGACCAGCGGCTAATGAAAAACTGTTTTTT

V gene: TRBV28
D gene: TRBD2
J gene: TRBJ2-3
clone size: few
CDR3 protein: CASSLAGNGADTQYF
CDR3 DNA: TGTGCCAGCAGTCTAGCGGGAAACGGGGCAGATACGCAGTATTTT

V gene: TRBV12-3/TRBV12-4
D gene: TRBD1
J gene: TRBJ1-2
clone size: NA
CDR3 protein: CASSPPTGQGYTF
CDR3 DNA: TGTGCCAGCAGTCCACCGACAGGGCAAGGCTACACCTTC

V gene: TRBV11-2
D gene: TRBD2
J gene: TRBJ2-5
clone size: many
CDR3 protein: CASSLGTSGGREETQYF
CDR3 DNA: TGTGCCAGCAGCTTAGGGACTAGCGGAGGGAGGGAAGAGACCCAGTACTTC

V gene: TRBV11-1
D gene: NA
J gene: TRBJ2-3
clone size: NA
CDR3 protein: CASNFKRTGRADPQYF
CDR3 DNA: TGTGCCAGCAACTTTAAGAGAACGGGGCGGGCAGATCCGCAGTATTTT

V gene: TRBV12-3/TRBV12-4
D gene: NA
J gene: TRBJ2-1
clone size: many
CDR3 protein: CASSPTRGGIREQFF
CDR3 DNA: TGTGCCAGCAGTCCAACAAGGGGGGGGATTAGGGAGCAGTTCTTC

V gene: TRBV3-1
D gene: NA
J gene: TRBJ1-2
clone size: NA
CDR3 protein: CASSLRASYGYTF
CDR3 DNA: TGTGCCAGCAGCCTCAGGGCGAGCTATGGCTACACCTTC

V gene: TRBV3-1
D gene: NA
J gene: TRBJ1-2
clone size: NA
CDR3 protein: CASSQDESYGYTF
CDR3 DNA: TGTGCCAGCAGCCAAGATGAAAGCTATGGCTACACCTTC

V gene: TRBV5-6
D gene: NA
J gene: TRBJ2-7
clone size: few
CDR3 protein: CASSVDDLRGYEQYF
CDR3 DNA: TGTGCCAGCAGCGTGGATGACCTAAGGGGCTACGAGCAGTACTTC

V gene: TRBV12-3/TRBV12-4
D gene: NA
J gene: TRBJ1-5
clone size: few
CDR3 protein: CASSPPSLNQPQHF
CDR3 DNA: TGTGCCAGCAGTCCCCCATCTCTCAATCAGCCCCAGCATTTT

V gene: TRBV28
D gene: TRBD1
J gene: TRBJ2-5
clone size: NA
CDR3 protein: CASSFNRQGVGTQYF
CDR3 DNA: TGTGCCAGCAGTTTTAATCGGCAGGGGGTTGGGACCCAGTACTTC

V gene: TRBV28
D gene: NA
J gene: TRBJ2-3
clone size: NA
CDR3 protein: CASSLTAPGTDTQYF
CDR3 DNA: TGTGCCAGCAGTTTAACGGCGCCCGGCACAGATACGCAGTATTTT

V gene: TRBV6-5
D gene: TRBD1
J gene: TRBJ1-1
clone size: NA
CDR3 protein: CASSYSGQALTEAFF
CDR3 DNA: TGTGCCAGCAGTTACTCGGGACAGGCTCTCACTGAAGCTTTCTTT

V gene: TRBV6-8
D gene: NA
J gene: TRBJ1-1
clone size: few
CDR3 protein: CASSLIGRTTEAFF
CDR3 DNA: TGTGCCAGCAGCCTCATAGGGAGAACCACTGAAGCTTTCTTT

V gene: TRBV7-2
D gene: TRBD1
J gene: TRBJ1-1
clone size: many
CDR3 protein: CASSWDSLGTEAFF
CDR3 DNA: TGTGCCAGCAGCTGGGACAGCCTGGGGACTGAAGCTTTCTTT

V gene: TRBV7-2
D gene: TRBD1
J gene: TRBJ1-2
clone size: NA
CDR3 protein: CASSEQGAIVSGYTF
CDR3 DNA: TGTGCCAGCAGCGAACAGGGGGCAATTGTATCTGGCTACACCTTC

V gene: TRBV5-4
D gene: NA
J gene: TRBJ2-1
clone size: NA
CDR3 protein: CASSSGLSPSYNEQFF
CDR3 DNA: TGTGCCAGCAGCTCCGGACTTTCACCCTCCTACAATGAGCAGTTCTTC